These 10 T cell receptor beta chains share one sample of origin, sequenced in a study of sequential checkpoint blockade in melanoma. Documented treatment: randomized to nivolumab then ipilimumab (arm A) or the reverse (arm B). Profiling relied on immunoSEQ multiplex PCR, and the TCRdb table lists in-frame clones only, not all of them. The table lists about 21,000 clones, more than 80% of them singletons. The sample in question was CD8+ T cells sorted from blood (inferred from file names), obtained from a patient given nivolumab and ipilimumab in sequence. These receptors came from a human donor with melanoma.

The gene calls are TRBV6-1 and TRBJ2-7; D might be TRBD2 (5 bases). This CDR3 has 13 amino acids. Trimming left V 2 bases short and J 3 bases short, with 8 bases between. In germline, CDR1 is MNHNS, CDR2 SASEGT. The CDR3 spells CASSELAGYEQYF. The DNA of the CDR3 is TGTGCCAGCAGTGAATTGGCGGGCTACGAGCAGTACTTC.

This clone was counted a single time. V gene TRBV28 combines with J gene TRBJ1-2, with D hard to call. The CDR3 has 15 amino acids. The V gene lost 5 bases and the J gene lost 3 bases, with 16 bases spanning the gap. The germline V gene has CDR1 MDHEN and CDR2 SYDVKM. The CDR3 sequence: CASSAGPRGHYGYTF. The CDR3 DNA follows: TGTGCCAGCAGTGCGGGCCCTCGCGGGCACTATGGCTACACCTTC.

The chain has TRBV4-1 and TRBJ1-1, with 7 positions matching TRBD1. The CDR3 runs to 14 residues. In germline, CDR1 is MGHRA, CDR2 YSYEKL. J lost 6 bases, V lost 0 bases, and 4 bases had no gene match. The CDR3 region is CASSQDRGISEAFF. The CDR3 DNA reads TGCGCCAGCAGCCAAGACAGGGGGATTTCTGAAGCTTTCTTT.

The chain joins TRBV27 to TRBJ2-7; 11 positions match TRBD1. J lost 1 base, V lost 5 bases, and 4 bases had no gene match. The CDR3 is made up of 15 amino acids. The germline V gene encodes CDR1 MNHEY and CDR2 SMNVEV (reference sequence). CDR3 nucleotide sequence: TGTGCCAGCAGTCGGGGGACAGGGGGGTCCTACGAGCAGTACTTC. It specifies CASSRGTGGSYEQYF.

The chain links TRBV28 to TRBJ1-1; D is ambiguous. From germline, CDR1 is MDHEN and CDR2 SYDVKM. V lost 2 bases and J 1 base, leaving 8 bases between the germline ends. The CDR3 spans 14 residues. The CDR3 nucleotides are TGTGCCAGCAGTTTAAGCCTAGGGAACACTGAAGCTTTCTTT. Translation: CASSLSLGNTEAFF.

J is TRBJ2-1 and V is TRBV27; 7 positions agree with TRBD2. CDR3 length equals 16 residues. The germline V gene encodes CDR1 MNHEY and CDR2 SMNVEV (reference sequence). Trimming took 4 bases from V and 10 from J; bases not matched to a gene: 16. The CDR3 DNA sequence: TGTGCCAGCAGTTACATTAGCGGGCGATATGGGGGGGAGCAGTTCTTC. Protein product: CASSYISGRYGGEQFF.

The rearrangement links TRBV18 to TRBJ1-2; D unclear. The V gene's germline CDR1 is KGHSH and CDR2 LQKENI. This CDR3 region has 15 residues. The V end was cut by 0 bases, the J end by 10 bases, with 18 bases between. CDR3 DNA sequence: TGTGCCAGCTCACCACCGGCTCTATTGGGCTATCACTACACCTTC. This encodes CASSPPALLGYHYTF.

The rearrangement links TRBV2 to TRBJ2-1; D is uncertain. The V end was cut by 4 bases, the J end by 0 bases, with 13 bases between. The CDR3 extends over 16 amino acids. Germline CDR1 reads SNHLY; CDR2 reads FYNNEI. The CDR3 DNA reads TGTGCCAGCAGTGCGTCCATGATCAGCTCCTACAATGAGCAGTTCTTC. Amino acid sequence: CASSASMISSYNEQFF.

This clone showed up just once. The CDR3, as DNA: TGTGCCAGCAGTTTATCCAGGTTACACTACGAGCAGTACTTC. Residues: CASSLSRLHYEQYF. The chain employs TRBV27 and TRBJ2-7; D uncertain. The CDR3 covers 14 residues. Trimming shortened V by 0 bases and J by 3 bases, and 9 bases separated the two germline ends. Germline CDR1 reads MNHEY; CDR2 reads SMNVEV (reference sequence).

The chain combines TRBV9 with TRBJ1-2; 8 bases fit TRBD1. J was trimmed by 1 base and V by 3 bases; bases with no gene match: 8. CDR1 and CDR2 from the germline V gene are SGDLS and YYNGEE. This CDR3 is built from 16 residues. The chain's CDR3 is CASSDPRTGLNYGYTF. In nucleotides, the CDR3 is TGTGCCAGCAGCGACCCCCGGACAGGGCTTAACTATGGCTACACCTTC. Variable domain in full (rest from reference TRBV9 and TRBJ1-2): DSGVTQTPKHLITATGQRVTLRCSPRSGDLSVYWYQQSLDQGLQFLIQYYNGEERAKGNILERFSAQQFPDLHSELNLSSLELGDSALYFCASSDPRTGLNYGYTFGSGTRLTVV.